The clone carrying this T cell receptor beta chain was seen a few times. What it binds is not known. CDR3 length: 11 residues. Trimming pared 4 bases from V and 5 bases from J, leaving 8 bases between. CDR1 is DFQATT and CDR2 is SNEGSKA in the germline V gene (reference sequence). These data come from a study of T-cell reconstitution after alpha-beta-depleted transplantation in children. Findings and caveats of the study: Surviving recipient T cells and thymic progenitors produced the high day-60 TCRbeta diversity seen in some patients. The authors attributed T-cell counts and diversity one year after transplant mostly to newly produced T cells. Approximately two months post-transplant, alpha-beta T cells reportedly originated from several hundred expanded graft clones.

Researchers prepared the TCRbeta library using unique molecular identifiers, the study reports. MiXCR, run by TCRdb on the PCR reads, gives a single entry per CDR3 protein. The sample yields around 700,000 distinct CDR3 sequences, around 13% seen once. This material consisted of PBMCs, taken before TCRalphabeta/CD19-depleted stem cell transplant. The rearrangement uses TRBV20-1 and TRBJ2-5; no clear D. This receptor was identified in a girl under 10 years old with congenital amegakaryocytic thrombocytopenia, due to receive a stem cell transplant. The DNA of the CDR3 is TGCAGTGCTATCGCTTGGGAGACCCAGTACTTC. It yields the protein CSAIAWETQYF.